These 9 T cell receptor beta chains came from one sample sequenced in a study of long-term antiretroviral therapy in people with HIV. The assay, immunoSEQ v3.0, was run at survey level. Assay used: immunoSEQ multiplex PCR; TCRdb lists only in-frame clones, some missing. The profile covers some 13,000 clones, with over 65% appearing a single time and roughly an eighth taken by the ten largest. The source material was unsorted PBMCs, sampled 1.3 years after starting antiretroviral therapy. The receptors here all came from a young woman with HIV.

The CDR3 DNA reads TGTGCCAGCACCAACCGGGACTTAGCGGGGGAGCAGTACTTC. Protein sequence: CASTNRDLAGEQYF. This chain uses TRBV7-8 with TRBJ2-7; 8 positions match TRBD2. Germline-derived CDR1 and CDR2 are SGHVS and FQNEAQ. Germline trimming cut 7 bases from V and 7 bases from J; bases unmatched to any gene: 12. CDR3 length equals 14 residues.

The genes are TRBV20-1 and TRBJ1-1; no clear D gene. Between the trimmed V and J ends, which lost 2 bases and 11 bases, there was a span of 9 bases. Germline V gene lookup returns CDR1 DFQATT and CDR2 SNEGSKA (reference sequence). The CDR3 has 10 residues. The CDR3 region has the DNA TGCAGTGCTAGATCGGGCCAGGCTTTCTTT. Its translation is CSARSGQAFF.

The chain employs TRBV7-9 and TRBJ2-3, with 11 bases fitting TRBD2. V shed 5 bases and J 0 bases; nucleotides not matched to a gene: 4. Per the germline V gene, CDR1 is SEHNR and CDR2 is FQNEAQ (reference sequence). This CDR3 comprises 16 residues. CDR3: CASSRWTSGSTDTQYF. The CDR3 nucleotides are TGTGCCAGCAGCCGGTGGACTAGCGGGAGCACAGATACGCAGTATTTT.

This chain links TRBV28 with TRBJ2-2; tentatively, D is TRBD2 (5 bases). The germline V gene encodes CDR1 MDHEN and CDR2 SYDVKM. V lost 7 bases and J lost 0, with 18 bases in between. There are 17 residues in the CDR3. CDR3 region: CASIPHRLTANTGELFF. The CDR3 DNA is TGTGCCAGCATTCCCCACAGACTAACTGCGAACACCGGGGAGCTGTTTTTT.

As for this clone: One end of the junction does not line up with germline, which may come from a read error. The V gene is TRBV2, the J gene TRBJ2-7; D perhaps matches TRBD2 (6 bases). The CDR3 runs to 10 residues. Germline V gene data show CDR1 as SNHLY and CDR2 as FYNNEI. CDR3 residues: CASSLGDSRF. For the CDR3, the DNA is TGTGCCAGCAGTCTTGGGGACTCCAGATTC.

The chain is built from TRBV9 and TRBJ2-1; TRBD2 matches 14 bases. Germline V lookup: CDR1 SGDLS, CDR2 YYNGEE. J lost 10 bases, V lost 0 bases, and 3 bases had no gene match. The CDR3 has 15 amino acids. Written as DNA, the CDR3 is TGTGCCAGCAGCGTAGGGGGACTAGCGGGAGTGGAGCAGTTCTTC. Translated, it gives CASSVGGLAGVEQFF.

This clone turned up a few times. The chain combines TRBV5-1 with TRBJ1-6; 8 nucleotides agree with TRBD1. Germline assignment: CDR1 SGHRS and CDR2 YFSETQ. This CDR3 has 14 amino acids. J lost 10 bases, V lost 4 bases, and 7 bases had no gene match. The CDR3 DNA reads as TGCGCCAGCAGCAGGGACAGGTCGGAATCACCCCTCCACTTT. This gives the protein CASSRDRSESPLHF.

The gene calls are TRBV7-9 and TRBJ1-4, with D uncertain. V was trimmed by 2 bases and J by 3 bases, leaving 10 bases between them. Germline V gene lookup returns CDR1 SEHNR and CDR2 FQNEAQ (reference sequence). The length of the CDR3 is 15 residues. CDR3 amino acids: CASSLSGPANEKLFF. Here the CDR3 DNA reads TGTGCCAGCAGCTTAAGCGGGCCCGCTAATGAAAAACTGTTTTTT.

The chain carries TRBV9 and TRBJ2-7; D is perhaps TRBD1 (6 bases). The CDR3 is 14 residues long. CDR1 and CDR2 (germline): SGDLS, YYNGEE. Trimming stripped 0 bases from V and 3 bases from J, with 10 bases between. In DNA form, the CDR3 reads TGTGCCAGCAGCGTAGGAGGGGGAGACTACGAGCAGTACTTC. Residues: CASSVGGGDYEQYF.